This T cell receptor beta chain was captured in a study of blood T cell repertoires in COVID-19. Study details: PBMCs, B-cell-depleted T cells, or T cells were the source of the cDNA or gDNA that made up the material.

TCRdb's copy holds only in-frame clones and misses some; the assay was immunoSEQ multiplex PCR. The profile shows 200,000 to 300,000 clones, 84% of them singletons. This TCR was recovered from a man in his fifties or sixties with acute or convalescent COVID-19. Sequenced input: peripheral blood.

The CDR3 loop is CASSQDAVSTDTQYF. CDR3 DNA sequence: TGCGCCAGCAGCCAAGATGCAGTTAGCACAGATACGCAGTATTTT. The V call is TRBV4-1, the J call TRBJ2-3; D gene uncertain. V gave up 0 bases and J gave up 0 bases, with 7 bases separating them. The CDR3 runs to 15 residues. CDR1 and CDR2 (germline): MGHRA, YSYEKL.